The present T cell receptor beta chain was sequenced within a study of monozygotic twins with inflammatory bowel disease. CDR3 size: 14 residues. Looked up from germline, CDR1 is KGHDR and CDR2 is SFDVKD. TCRdb re-called the 5' RACE reads; every CDR3 protein appears as one record, without DNA. The sample includes about 140,000 distinct CDR3 sequences. The sample was blood. The chain carries TRBV24-1 and TRBJ2-2; the D call of TRBD1 rests on TCRdb alone, since no DNA is present to check it. The sequence was collected from a human donor with ulcerative colitis or Crohn's disease, or a healthy co-twin of an affected twin (not recorded which). CDR3 loop: CATSGTGWTGELFF.